The clone carrying this T cell receptor beta chain was picked up a small number of times. These data originate in a study of early stage breast cancer tumors. Profiling relied on immunoSEQ multiplex PCR, and the TCRdb table lists in-frame clones only, not all of them. The table shows about 69,000 clones, with 65% to 85% occurring only once. Between the trimmed V and J ends, which lost 8 bases and 5 bases, there was a span of 18 bases. Germline loops: CDR1 MNHNS, CDR2 SASEGT. The CDR3 totals 14 residues. The sequence was obtained from a person in their forties with breast cancer. This chain uses TRBV6-1 with TRBJ1-1, with D unclear. The source material was blood. The CDR3 DNA is TGTGCCAGCTCCCTCCAACTCTATGAAACTGAAGCTTTCTTT. Residues: CASSLQLYETEAFF.